There are many counts of the clone carrying this T cell receptor beta chain. The sample comes from a study of HIV-infected children after antiretroviral therapy interruption. Study details: Children were on planned treatment interruption or continuous treatment. Interruption-arm samples span weeks 0, 12, interruption end (24 or 48), and about 3 years post-study. Samples from the continuous-treatment group were taken at weeks 0, 48 and 150.

Specified treatment: PENTA 11 planned treatment interruption arm or continuous ART arm. The V and J ends lost 5 bases and 0 bases respectively, with 19 bases between them. The CDR3 covers 17 residues. CDR1 SGHVS and CDR2 FQNEAQ come from the germline V gene. The TCR library was built from RNA with a 3' RACE protocol and unique molecular identifiers. TCRdb itself ran the 3' RACE reads through MiXCR, one entry per CDR3 protein. Of approximately 95,000 distinct CDR3 sequences listed, roughly 6.7% are singletons. Sequences were derived from CD45RA+ CD4+ T cells from PBMCs, pooled from several time points, sampled from a donor given antiretroviral therapy, either interrupted or continuous. The subset denotes: naive CD4+ CD45RA+ CD45RO- T cells. This receptor was taken from a pool of human donors with HIV. The chain carries TRBV7-8 and TRBJ1-1, with a tentative D call TRBD1 (5 bases). For the CDR3, the DNA is TGTGCCAGCAGCCCCGGGCCGGGAAAGGGGTTGAACACTGAAGCTTTCTTT. Translated: CASSPGPGKGLNTEAFF.